Below, one T cell receptor beta chain is given with its context. The data were taken from a study of blood T cell repertoires in COVID-19. About the study: Donors in the United States, Italy and Spain gave samples during acute or convalescent COVID-19. In each case, the material was cDNA or gDNA derived from T cells, B-cell-depleted T cells, or PBMCs.

Germline V CDR1 and CDR2: KGHSY, FQNENV. The V end lost 4 bases, the J end lost 3 bases, and 13 bases lay between the germline ends. This CDR3 is 14 amino acids long. Under the authors' procedure: Cell counts per sample came from amplifying reference gene primers. Generated by immunoSEQ multiplex PCR, the TCRdb table keeps only in-frame clones and is missing some. V and J calls plus clone size are reproduced from that table; the DNA served to infer D and trimming. The table lists 69,000 or so clones, nearly 90% of them singletons. The specimen was peripheral blood. The TCR sequence derives from a man between 45 and 60 years old with acute or convalescent COVID-19. This chain uses TRBV16 with TRBJ2-7; perhaps TRBD1 as D (6 bases). This chain's CDR3 is CASSPPQGYYEQYF. The CDR3 nucleotides read TGTGCCAGCAGCCCCCCACAGGGATACTACGAGCAGTACTTC.